The 15 T cell receptor beta chains below were found in one sample sequenced in a study of T cell repertoires in cytomegalovirus infection. TCRdb called the reads again in MiXCR, with one record for every CDR3 protein. The sample lists just over 300,000 distinct CDR3 sequences, 17% occurring once. Sample: PBMCs. These receptors were taken from a human donor in good health (CMV status not recorded). Some clones in this sample may be carry-over from other donors' samples.

This clonotype was observed at least ten times. CDR3 DNA sequence: TGCGCCAGCAGCCAAGACCTGGGAGGGGTGCGTTCACCCCTCCACTTT. This codes for CASSQDLGGVRSPLHF. V and J are TRBV4-1 and TRBJ1-6; TRBD1 might be the D (5 bases). Germline loops: CDR1 MGHRA, CDR2 YSYEKL. CDR3 length: 16 residues. V was clipped by 0 bases and J by 9 bases, with 15 bases between them.

This chain joins TRBV20-1 and TRBJ1-5; D is undetermined. Trimming cost V 1 base and J 2 bases, with 9 bases left between them. Germline V gives CDR1 DFQATT, CDR2 SNEGSKA (reference sequence). The CDR3 length is 14 residues. The CDR3 is CSARGPQGNQPQHF. CDR3 nucleotides: TGCAGTGCTAGAGGGCCGCAGGGCAATCAGCCCCAGCATTTT.

This clonotype was counted a few times. V gene TRBV20-1 combines with J gene TRBJ2-7; 8 nucleotides match TRBD1. Per germline, CDR1 DFQATT and CDR2 SNEGSKA (reference sequence). J was trimmed by 2 bases and V by 4 bases; bases with no gene match: 7. The CDR3 has 14 residues. DNA for the CDR3: TGCAGTGCTAAGACAGGACAGGGTCCCTACGAGCAGTACTTC. Translated: CSAKTGQGPYEQYF.

This clonotype has a count of ten or more. The chain combines TRBV7-2 with TRBJ2-1; 15 nucleotides line up with TRBD2. The V gene's germline CDR1 is SGHTA and CDR2 FQGNSA. The CDR3 is made up of 20 amino acids. After removal of 5 bases from V and 3 bases from J, the junction contained 14 bases not matched to a gene. CDR3: CASSPPPRTSGGASYNEQFF. The CDR3 DNA reads TGTGCCAGCAGCCCCCCCCCCAGGACTAGCGGGGGGGCAAGCTACAATGAGCAGTTCTTC. The full variable domain, in which reference TRBV7-2 and TRBJ2-1 provide the parts outside the CDR3, is GAGVSQSPSNKVTEKGKDVELRCDPISGHTALYWYRQSLGQGLEFLIYFQGNSAPDKSGLPSDRFSAERTGGSVSTLTIQRTQQEDSAVYLCASSPPPRTSGGASYNEQFFGPGTRLTVL.

This clonotype was counted only a few times. The J gene is TRBJ1-2, the V gene TRBV28, with D hard to call. Trimming took 5 bases from V and 4 from J, leaving 14 bases between them. Germline V gene sequence: CDR1 MDHEN, CDR2 SYDVKM. The CDR3 covers 14 residues. DNA of the CDR3: TGTGCCAGCAGTCCCCCTGGAAGGCCCTATGGCTACACCTTC. This sequence encodes CASSPPGRPYGYTF.

V is TRBV6-1 and J is TRBJ2-1, with 7 bases lining up with TRBD1. Germline V gives CDR1 MNHNS, CDR2 SASEGT. The V segment lost 6 bases and the J segment 8 bases; nucleotides outside the gene matches: 7. The CDR3 loop spans 13 amino acids. CDR3 nucleotides: TGTGCCAGCAGAAAAGGACAGGTCTATGAGCAGTTCTTC. Its translation is CASRKGQVYEQFF.

J is TRBJ2-7 and V is TRBV14; 7 bases are a match to TRBD2. V shed 4 bases, J shed 7 bases, and the junction held 7 bases outside the gene matches. From germline, CDR1 is SGHDN and CDR2 FVKESK. The CDR3 is 13 residues long. DNA for the CDR3: TGTGCCAGCAGCCCCCGGACTAGTTCAGAGCAGTACTTC. Translating it yields CASSPRTSSEQYF. The full variable domain, completed using reference TRBV14 and TRBJ2-7, is EAGVTQFPSHSVIEKGQTVTLRCDPISGHDNLYWYRRVMGKEIKFLLHFVKESKQDESGMPNNRFLAERTGGTYSTLKVQPAELEDSGVYFCASSPRTSSEQYFGPGTRLTVT.

The V call is TRBV5-5, the J call TRBJ2-7, with D perhaps TRBD1 (6 bases). Germline CDR1 and CDR2: SGHKS and YYEKEE (reference sequence). V was clipped by 3 bases and J by 3 bases, with 13 bases between them. CDR3 length equals 14 residues. Here the CDR3 reads CASSSDQGNYEQYF. The CDR3 DNA sequence: TGTGCCAGCAGCTCCGATCAGGGGAACTACGAGCAGTACTTC.

This clonotype has a count of ten or more. The V call is TRBV7-2, the J call TRBJ2-3; D is perhaps TRBD2 (6 bases). Germline-derived CDR1 and CDR2 are SGHTA and FQGNSA. The CDR3 has 14 amino acids. V was clipped by 5 bases and J by 2 bases, with 11 bases between them. CDR3 nucleotide sequence: TGTGCCAGCAGCCTTCAGGACTACACAGATACGCAGTATTTT. It specifies CASSLQDYTDTQYF.

The J gene is TRBJ1-4, the V gene TRBV7-9; D gene unclear. The germline V and J ends were trimmed by 0 bases and 9 bases, with 20 bases remaining between them. The CDR3 covers 17 residues. Germline assignment: CDR1 SEHNR and CDR2 FQNEAQ (reference sequence). The CDR3 loop reads CASSLAAWEYDEKKLFF. The CDR3 coding sequence is TGTGCCAGCAGCTTAGCTGCGTGGGAGTATGATGAGAAAAAACTGTTTTTT.

There are many counts of this clonotype. The V gene is TRBV7-2, the J gene TRBJ1-1; 10 bases fit TRBD1. Germline CDR1 reads SGHTA; CDR2 reads FQGNSA. The CDR3 extends over 12 amino acids. V lost 5 bases to trimming and J lost 10 bases; unmatched junction nucleotides: 4. Here the CDR3 DNA reads TGTGCCAGCAGCGGACAGGGGGTGACAGCTTTCTTT. Its translation is CASSGQGVTAFF.

This clonotype was recorded many times. The CDR3 region has the DNA TGTGCCAGCAGGGAGACAGGGGATGCAGATACGCAGTATTTT. Its translation: CASRETGDADTQYF. This chain uses TRBV6-1 with TRBJ2-3, with 8 bases that match TRBD1. There are 14 residues in the CDR3. Germline loops: CDR1 MNHNS, CDR2 SASEGT. Trimming cost V 6 bases and J 4 bases; bases outside gene matches: 6.

Written as DNA, the CDR3 is TGCAGTGCTAGAGCGGGACAGTCAAGCACAGATACGCAGTATTTT. It is translated as CSARAGQSSTDTQYF. The gene calls are TRBV20-1 and TRBJ2-3, with TRBD1 matching 7 bases. There are 15 residues in the CDR3. V was pared by 1 base and J by 0 bases, with 4 bases of the junction left unmatched. CDR1 and CDR2 (germline): DFQATT, SNEGSKA (reference sequence).

This clonotype appeared many times. The chain uses TRBV6-5 and TRBJ1-5, with D tentatively TRBD1 (6 bases). Trimming left V 2 bases short and J 0 bases short, with 8 bases between. Germline assignment: CDR1 MNHEY and CDR2 SVGAGI. This CDR3 has 15 amino acids. The CDR3 DNA sequence: TGTGCCAGCAGTTACCGACAGGATAGCAATCAGCCCCAGCATTTT. It encodes CASSYRQDSNQPQHF.

This chain links TRBV15 with TRBJ2-5; TRBD2 is a possible D gene (7 bases). The V and J ends lost 0 bases and 9 bases respectively, with 11 bases between them. Germline values: CDR1 LNHNV, CDR2 YYDKDF (reference sequence). This CDR3 spans 13 amino acids. The CDR3 bases are TGTGCCACCAGCAGAGAAAGGGGGGGGGCCCAGTACTTC. Translating gives CATSRERGGAQYF.